The subject of this entry is one TCR beta chain. This sample stems from a study of T cell responses to AZD1222 COVID-19 vaccine. CDR3 size: 15 residues. Germline loops: CDR1 SGHRS, CDR2 YFSETQ. Unmatched junction bases numbered 3, after V lost 4 bases and J lost 0 bases. The table came from immunoSEQ multiplex PCR; TCRdb's copy has only in-frame clones and leaves some out. The sample holds about 120,000 clones; around 90% are singletons and the top ten take roughly 8.9%. The TCR sequence derives from an adult in good health. The rearrangement uses TRBV5-1 and TRBJ2-1; 8 bases match TRBD1. The specimen was peripheral blood, collected on day 0 of AZD1222 vaccination. CDR3 region: CASSIGQGSYNEQFF. CDR3 bases: TGCGCCAGCAGCATAGGACAGGGCTCCTACAATGAGCAGTTCTTC. Looking up the rest from reference TRBV5-1 and TRBJ2-1 gives the full variable domain: KAGVTQTPRYLIKTRGQQVTLSCSPISGHRSVSWYQQTPGQGLQFLFEYFSETQRNKGNFPGRFSGRQFSNSRSEMNVSTLELGDSALYLCASSIGQGSYNEQFFGPGTRLTVL.